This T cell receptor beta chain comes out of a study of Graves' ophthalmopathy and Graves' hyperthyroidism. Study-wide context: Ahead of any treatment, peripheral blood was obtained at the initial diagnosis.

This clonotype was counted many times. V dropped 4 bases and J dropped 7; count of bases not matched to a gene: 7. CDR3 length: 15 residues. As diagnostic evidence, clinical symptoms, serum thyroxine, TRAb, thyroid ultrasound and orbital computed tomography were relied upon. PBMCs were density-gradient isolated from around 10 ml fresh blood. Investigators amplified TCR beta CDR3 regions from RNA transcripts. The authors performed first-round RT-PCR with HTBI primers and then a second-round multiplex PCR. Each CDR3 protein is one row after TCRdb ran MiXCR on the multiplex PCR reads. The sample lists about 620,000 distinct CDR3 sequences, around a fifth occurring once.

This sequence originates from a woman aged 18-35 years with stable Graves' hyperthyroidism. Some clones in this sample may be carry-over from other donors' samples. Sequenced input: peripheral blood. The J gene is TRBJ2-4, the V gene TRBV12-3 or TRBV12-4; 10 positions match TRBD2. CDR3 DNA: TGTGCCAGCAGTTACGAGCGGGGGGGGAGGAACATTCAGTACTTC. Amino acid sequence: CASSYERGGRNIQYF.